A selection of T cell receptor beta chains follows, all from one sample in a study of cytomegalovirus exposure and HLA in healthy donors. The repertoire was sequenced with immunoSEQ multiplex PCR; TCRdb's copy has only in-frame clones and lacks some. The table records 29,000 or so clones, 62% of them present only once. The sequencing input was PBMCs. All receptors derive from a male donor in good health and CMV-seropositive. The CDR3 runs from the conserved cysteine through the conserved F or W. The D gene is left open where the match is weak. Clone size appears in some rows only: once, few, many, or a class for an expanded clone.

>TRBJ1-3|.|.|TRBV6-5
TGTGCCAGCAGATCAGTGGCTGGAAACACCATATATTTT
CASRSVAGNTIYF
>TRBJ1-6|.|.|TRBV2
TGTGCCAGCAGTGAATCGGCTAGTGGTAATTCACCCCTCCACTTT
CASSESASGNSPLHF
>TRBJ1-2|TRBD1|.|TRBV5-1
TGCGCCAGCAGCCCGCACTACGACAGGGACAACTATGGCTACACCTTC
CASSPHYDRDNYGYTF
>TRBJ1-2|.|.|TRBV7-9
TGTGCCAGCAGCTTAGCCCTCGCGCCTTATGGCTACACCTTC
CASSLALAPYGYTF
>TRBJ1-5|.|.|TRBV19
TGTGCCAGTAGTATAGGGGCCCATAGCAATCAGCCCCAGCATTTT
CASSIGAHSNQPQHF
>TRBJ1-4|.|.|TRBV6-5
TGTGCCAGCAGTCGCAGGGCAACTAATGAAAAACTGTTTTTT
CASSRRATNEKLFF
>TRBJ1-2|TRBD1|.|TRBV10-1
TGCGCCAGCAGTGAGTCAGACAGGGCGCATGGCTACACCTTC
CASSESDRAHGYTF
>TRBJ1-2|.|.|TRBV28
TGTGCCAGCAGTTCCCTTAGTAGTGGCTACACCTTC
CASSSLSSGYTF
>TRBJ2-7|TRBD1|.|TRBV10-3
TGTGCCATCAGCGGACAGGGGGCCTTCTCTCCCGAGCAGTACTTC
CAISGQGAFSPEQYF
>TRBJ1-1|TRBD1|.|TRBV5-6
TGTGCCAGCAGCGCCCCCTTTGACAGGGCCATGAACACTGAAGCTTTCTTT
CASSAPFDRAMNTEAFF
>TRBJ1-5|.|.|TRBV28
TGTGCCAGCAGTTTAAGGCAGGGAGGCAAGCCCCAGCATTTT
CASSLRQGGKPQHF
>TRBJ1-1|TRBD1|.|TRBV29-1
TGCAGCGCTGGGACAGGTTACACTGAAGCTTTCTTT
CSAGTGYTEAFF
>TRBJ1-2|TRBD1|few|TRBV5-8
TGTGCCAGCAGCTTTGGACAGGGGAATGGCTACACCTTC
CASSFGQGNGYTF
>TRBJ1-5|.|.|TRBV5-1
TGCGCCAGCAGCACGCCGGGGATACATCAGCCCCAGCATTTT
CASSTPGIHQPQHF
>TRBJ1-6|.|.|TRBV7-3
TGTGCCAGCAGCTCCAGCGGGGGAGTAGGGAGGCCCCTCCACTTT
CASSSSGGVGRPLHF
>TRBJ2-7|TRBD1|.|TRBV7-9
TGTGCCAGCAGCTTAGGGATACAGGGGTACGAGCAGTACTTC
CASSLGIQGYEQYF
>TRBJ2-2|TRBD2|.|TRBV5-4
TGTGCCAGCAGCTTGGAATCGGGAGGGCCGAACACCGGGGAGCTGTTTTTT
CASSLESGGPNTGELFF
>TRBJ2-2|TRBD1|few|TRBV7-8
TGTGCCAGCAGTACAGTAGGGACAGGGAAGGCCGGGGAGCTGTTTTTT
CASSTVGTGKAGELFF
>TRBJ1-1|TRBD1|.|TRBV14
TGTGCCAGCAGCCAGCTAACGGGACAGGTCAGGACTGAAGCTTTCTTT
CASSQLTGQVRTEAFF
>TRBJ1-2|TRBD1|.|TRBV29-1
TGCAGCGTTACCGGGACAGGGGCCACAACCGGCCTGGGCTACACCTTC
CSVTGTGATTGLGYTF
>TRBJ1-4|TRBD1|.|TRBV25-1
TGTGCCAGCAGTGACAGGGGGGTGGTGGAAAAACTGTTTTTT
CASSDRGVVEKLFF
>TRBJ1-1|.|once|TRBV9
TGTGCCAGCGGTCTGGCGAGGGACACTGAAGCTTTCTTT
CASGLARDTEAFF
>TRBJ1-4|TRBD1|.|TRBV28
TGTGCCAGCATCGAAACCGGGACAGGGAATGAAAAACTGTTTTTT
CASIETGTGNEKLFF
>TRBJ1-2|TRBD1|.|TRBV7-6
TGTGCCAGCAGCCCGGCCGGGACAGGTCACTATGGCTACACCTTC
CASSPAGTGHYGYTF
>TRBJ1-5|TRBD1|.|TRBV6-4
TGTGCCAGCAGCCCCGGGACAGAGGGCCAGCCCCAGCATTTT
CASSPGTEGQPQHF
>TRBJ2-5|TRBD2|many|TRBV6-1
TGTGCCAGCAGTGAACTAGCGGGGGGGCCAGAGACCCAGTACTTC
CASSELAGGPETQYF
>TRBJ1-2|.|few|TRBV19
TGTGCCAGCGCCTTGGCGCGGAACTATGGCTACCCCTTC
CASALARNYGYPF
>TRBJ1-6|TRBD1|.|TRBV19
TGTGCCAGTAGTTTGGGGACAGACTATAATTCACCCCTCCACTTT
CASSLGTDYNSPLHF
>TRBJ1-1|TRBD1|once|TRBV5-1
TGCGCCAGCAGCTTGGGAGGGACAGGCCATCAGAGGCGGGCTTTCTTT
CASSLGGTGHQRRAFF
>TRBJ2-1|TRBD2|few|TRBV27
TGTGCCAGCAGTCCCGGGACTAGTATGATCTTC
CASSPGTSMIF
>TRBJ2-5|.|.|TRBV2
TGTGCCAGCAGTCGCAGGGGAGGGGGTGAGACCCAGTACTTC
CASSRRGGGETQYF
>TRBJ2-2|TRBD1|few|TRBV10-3
TGTGCCATCCAAGCAGGGGGTACGAACACCGGGGAGCTGTTTTTT
CAIQAGGTNTGELFF
>TRBJ2-1|.|.|TRBV6-5
TGTGCCAGCAGGTCGGGACTGGGGAATGAGCAGTTCTTC
CASRSGLGNEQFF
>TRBJ1-5|.|.|TRBV6-5
TGTGCCAGCAGTGAAGCTTGGAATCAGCCCCAGCATTTT
CASSEAWNQPQHF
>TRBJ2-7|TRBD1|.|TRBV13
TGTGCCAGCAGCTACCCGGGACAGAGTTACGAGCAGTACTTC
CASSYPGQSYEQYF
>TRBJ2-3|.|few|TRBV6-1
TGTGCCAGCACCCCGGATCCCGGGACAGATACGCAGTATTTT
CASTPDPGTDTQYF
>TRBJ2-1|TRBD2|few|TRBV7-9
TGTGCCAGCAGCTTAGACGCTAGCGGGCAGTTCTTC
CASSLDASGQFF
>TRBJ1-6|.|.|TRBV6-5
TGTGCCAGCAGGGAGGGCCGGCCGTCAGCCCTCCACTTT
CASREGRPSALHF
>TRBJ1-2|.|.|TRBV15
TGTGCCACCAGCAGAGATCGTACGGGCTATGGCTACACCTTC
CATSRDRTGYGYTF
>TRBJ1-1|.|.|TRBV18
TGTGCCAGCTCACCACCGAACAGGGCGGGTGGAGCTTTCTTT
CASSPPNRAGGAFF
>TRBJ2-3|TRBD2|.|TRBV6-4
TGTGCCAGCAGTGACTCAGCGGGAGGGCCAGATACGCAGTATTTT
CASSDSAGGPDTQYF
>TRBJ1-4|TRBD1|.|TRBV7-9
TGTGCCAGCAGCCGGACAGGGCTGGCTGAAAAACTGTTTTTT
CASSRTGLAEKLFF
>TRBJ2-7|TRBD1|.|TRBV6-6
TGTGCCAGCTTCCGGGACAGATCCTACGAGCAGTACTTC
CASFRDRSYEQYF
>TRBJ2-7|.|.|TRBV4-1
TGCGCCAGCAGCCAAGGCGTAGCGTTCTCCTACGAGCAGTACTTC
CASSQGVAFSYEQYF
>TRBJ2-1|.|.|TRBV15
TGTGCCACCAGCCGCCGGGAGCTTGAGCAGTTCTTC
CATSRRELEQFF
>TRBJ1-2|TRBD1|.|TRBV2
TGTGCCAGCAGCCCTGGACAGGGGAACTATGGCTACACCTTC
CASSPGQGNYGYTF
>TRBJ1-5|.|.|TRBV28
TGTGCTATGGGACAAGCGGTCAATCAGCCCCAGCATTTT
CAMGQAVNQPQHF
>TRBJ1-6|.|.|TRBV5-1
TGCGCCAGCAGCCGAGAACAGCCGTATAATTCACCCCTCCACTTT
CASSREQPYNSPLHF
>TRBJ2-7|.|.|TRBV12-5
TGTGCTAGTGGTGACCCGACCGGGACATCTACCTACGAGCAGTACTTC
CASGDPTGTSTYEQYF